One and the same sample provided the 26 T cell receptor beta chains below, sequenced in a study of T cell responses to AZD1222 COVID-19 vaccine. Profiled with immunoSEQ multiplex PCR; TCRdb holds only in-frame clones, not every one. Of about 91,000 clones in the sample, roughly 88% were seen once. The material sequenced was peripheral blood, taken on day 0 of AZD1222 vaccination. The receptors come from an adult in good health.

CDR3 region: CASSGTGYNEQFF. The CDR3 DNA reads TGTGCCAGCAGTGGGACTGGCTACAATGAGCAGTTCTTC. The chain uses TRBV6-6 and TRBJ2-1, with D possibly TRBD2 on 6 matching bases. Germline CDR1 MNHNY, CDR2 SVGAGI (reference sequence). There are 13 residues in the CDR3. Trimming cost V 5 bases and J 3 bases, with 8 bases left between them.

CDR3: CASSSQGTPYGYTF. The CDR3 nucleotides read TGTGCCAGCAGTTCGCAGGGGACACCCTATGGCTACACCTTC. The chain has TRBV27 and TRBJ1-2; tentatively, D is TRBD1 (6 bases). The germline V gene has CDR1 MNHEY and CDR2 SMNVEV (reference sequence). Trimming removed 4 bases at V and 4 bases at J, with 13 bases between. The CDR3 contains 14 residues.

The chain couples TRBV6-7 to TRBJ1-2; 10 bases align to TRBD1. TRBV6-7 belongs to the ORF category, with a function that is uncertain. V lost 0 bases to trimming and J lost 8 bases; unmatched junction nucleotides: 9. There are 16 residues in the CDR3. CDR3 in amino acids: CASSYSATGGISGYTF. As DNA, the CDR3 is TGTGCCAGCAGTTACTCGGCGACAGGGGGCATTAGCGGCTACACCTTC.

For the CDR3, the DNA is TGTGCCAGCAGTTACTCGAAGGGGGCGGTCTACGAGCAGTACTTC. This encodes CASSYSKGAVYEQYF. The chain is built from TRBV6-2 or TRBV6-3 and TRBJ2-7; 7 bases fit TRBD1. The CDR3 sequence is 15 residues long. V lost 0 bases and J lost 3; bases outside the gene matches: 5. Germline V gene lookup returns CDR1 MNHEY and CDR2 SVGEGT.

The CDR3 DNA sequence: TGTGCCAGTAGACCCGGGACAGGGGCTACAGACACTGAAGCTTTCTTT. Its translation: CASRPGTGATDTEAFF. V and J are TRBV19 and TRBJ1-1; TRBD1 aligns across 10 bases. Germline-derived CDR1 and CDR2 are LNHDA and SQIVND (reference sequence). Losses at the gene ends were 6 bases for V and 3 bases for J; bases not matched to a gene: 10. This CDR3 region has 16 residues. Full variable domain (remainder filled in from reference TRBV19 and TRBJ1-1): DGGITQSPKYLFRKEGQNVTLSCEQNLNHDAMYWYRQDPGQGLRLIYYSQIVNDFQKGDIAEGYSVSREKKESFPLTVTSAQKNPTAFYLCASRPGTGATDTEAFFGQGTRLTVV.

The chain has TRBV6-4 and TRBJ2-3, with D possibly matching TRBD1 (6 bases). V lost 5 bases and J lost 4, with 10 bases in between. The CDR3 runs 13 residues. CDR1 is MRHNA and CDR2 is SNTAGT in the germline V gene. The CDR3 DNA is TGTGCCAGCAGTACCCAGGGGTCAGATACGCAGTATTTT. Its protein product is CASSTQGSDTQYF.

The rearrangement links TRBV25-1 to TRBJ2-3, with 7 bases fitting TRBD1. The germline V gene encodes CDR1 MGHDK and CDR2 SYGVNS. CDR3 length equals 15 residues. With 1 base clipped from V and 0 bases from J, the junction kept 1 base outside the gene matches. The CDR3 DNA reads as TGTGCCAGCAGTGAATTGGACAGGAGCACAGATACGCAGTATTTT. Its translation: CASSELDRSTDTQYF.

This chain connects TRBV6-5 to TRBJ2-7; no reliable D call. Germline loops: CDR1 MNHEY, CDR2 SVGAGI. V gave up 1 base and J gave up 5 bases, with 3 bases separating them. The CDR3 sequence is 11 residues long. CDR3 sequence reads: CASSYLNEQYF. DNA of the CDR3: TGTGCCAGCAGTTACTTGAACGAGCAGTACTTC.

The chain combines TRBV10-3 with TRBJ2-7; TRBD2 agrees at 8 bases. V trimming: 10 bases; J trimming: 4 bases; junction bases outside the gene matches: 15. This CDR3 region has 15 residues. Germline CDR1 is ENHRY and CDR2 is SYGVKD. The CDR3, as DNA: TGTGCCACCCAGTGGTCTCCGGGGGGGCCTTACGAGCAGTACTTC. Its protein is CATQWSPGGPYEQYF.

The chain combines TRBV6-2 or TRBV6-3 with TRBJ2-1; TRBD2 matches at 9 bases. The CDR3 covers 17 residues. The V gene end was trimmed by 4 bases and the J gene end by 0 bases; junction bases not matched to a gene: 7. CDR1 is MNHEY and CDR2 is SVGEGT in the germline V gene. The CDR3 bases are TGTGCCAGCAGTTCCCCGAGCGGGAGGAGCTCCTACAATGAGCAGTTCTTC. Protein: CASSSPSGRSSYNEQFF.

J is TRBJ2-4 and V is TRBV5-8; possible D gene TRBD2, 5 bases. The germline V gene has CDR1 SGHTS and CDR2 YDEGEE. The ends were cut back, 0 bases at V and 11 bases at J, with 9 bases in the middle. This CDR3 contains 12 residues. CDR3 DNA sequence: TGTGCCAGCAGCTTGGTTTTCGGGGTTCAGTACTTC. It specifies CASSLVFGVQYF.

The chain links TRBV12-3 or TRBV12-4 to TRBJ2-7, with D unresolved. The CDR3 length is 12 residues. V dropped 1 base and J dropped 2 bases, with 3 bases sitting between them. In nucleotides, the CDR3 is TGTGCCAGCAGTTTAGACCCCTACGAGCAGTACTTC. Translation: CASSLDPYEQYF.

The chain uses TRBV18 and TRBJ1-2, with D maybe TRBD1 (5 bases). This CDR3 contains 16 residues. The germline V and J ends were trimmed by 2 bases and 4 bases, with 17 bases remaining between them. In germline, CDR1 is KGHSH, CDR2 LQKENI. The CDR3 DNA reads TGTGCCAGCTCACCAACCGGGGCAGGAGCCTTCTATGGCTACACCTTC. Translated: CASSPTGAGAFYGYTF. The full variable domain, with the rest looked up from reference TRBV18 and TRBJ1-2, is NAGVMQNPRHLVRRRGQEARLRCSPMKGHSHVYWYRQLPEEGLKFMVYLQKENIIDESGMPKERFSAEFPKEGPSILRIQQVVRGDSAAYFCASSPTGAGAFYGYTFGSGTRLTVV.

The CDR3 sequence is CASSYQRATYNEQFF. The DNA of the CDR3 is TGTGCCAGCAGTTACCAAAGGGCTACCTACAATGAGCAGTTCTTC. The chain is built from TRBV6-6 and TRBJ2-1, with D unresolved. The CDR3 covers 15 residues. Germline values: CDR1 MNHNY, CDR2 SVGAGI (reference sequence). V lost 2 bases to trimming and J lost 2 bases, with 10 bases between them.

The chain is built from TRBV14 and TRBJ1-1, with TRBD1 as a possible D gene (6 bases). There are 14 residues in the CDR3. CDR1 and CDR2 from the germline V gene are SGHDN and FVKESK. V lost 5 bases to trimming and J lost 3 bases, with 13 bases between them. Here the CDR3 DNA reads TGTGCCAGCAGCGCACAGGGTGGGTACACTGAAGCTTTCTTT. It is translated as CASSAQGGYTEAFF. Looking up the rest from reference TRBV14 and TRBJ1-1 gives the full variable domain: EAGVTQFPSHSVIEKGQTVTLRCDPISGHDNLYWYRRVMGKEIKFLLHFVKESKQDESGMPNNRFLAERTGGTYSTLKVQPAELEDSGVYFCASSAQGGYTEAFFGQGTRLTVV.

This chain joins TRBV28 and TRBJ2-7; D tentatively fits TRBD1 or TRBD2 (7 bases each). CDR1 is MDHEN, CDR2 SYDVKM, per germline. The V and J ends lost 9 bases and 2 bases respectively, with 17 bases between them. This CDR3 region has 14 residues. The CDR3 protein is CASQGGGATYEQYF. For the CDR3, the DNA is TGTGCCAGTCAGGGGGGGGGAGCTACCTACGAGCAGTACTTC.

The chain links TRBV7-9 to TRBJ2-7; D might be TRBD2 (6 bases). Trimming took 3 bases from V and 7 from J, leaving 10 bases between them. The CDR3 spans 12 residues. Germline CDR1 SEHNR, CDR2 FQNEAQ (reference sequence). The CDR3 sequence: CASSLDYREQYF. CDR3 sequence (DNA): TGTGCCAGCAGCTTGGACTACCGAGAGCAGTACTTC.

V gene TRBV7-8 combines with J gene TRBJ2-7; 9 bases fit TRBD2. Germline CDR1 reads SGHVS; CDR2 reads FQNEAQ. The CDR3 loop spans 14 amino acids. The V segment lost 3 bases and the J segment 3 bases; nucleotides outside the gene matches: 3. CDR3 sequence (DNA): TGTGCCAGCAGCTTTGCGGGAGGGGGCTACGAGCAGTACTTC. It specifies CASSFAGGGYEQYF.

This chain joins TRBV6-2 or TRBV6-3 and TRBJ2-1; D is possibly TRBD2 (6 bases). Germline values: CDR1 MNHEY, CDR2 SVGEGT. The CDR3 is 14 amino acids. Trimming shortened V by 6 bases and J by 6 bases, and 15 bases separated the two germline ends. CDR3 sequence: CASSLSGSVNEQFF. The CDR3 DNA reads TGTGCCAGCAGCCTAAGCGGGTCCGTCAATGAGCAGTTCTTC.

The chain carries TRBV5-3 and TRBJ2-1; D not resolved. TRBV5-3 is noted as an ORF with a role that remains uncertain. Deletions cut 4 bases from V and 0 bases from J, with 11 bases between. This CDR3 comprises 15 residues. The CDR3 DNA sequence: TGTGCCAGAAGCCATTTAGGTAGCTCCTACAATGAGCAGTTCTTC. Protein sequence: CARSHLGSSYNEQFF.

This chain uses TRBV5-6 with TRBJ1-2; possibly TRBD1 for D (6 bases). The CDR3 spans 18 residues. The V and J ends lost 4 bases and 5 bases respectively, with 27 bases between them. Germline values: CDR1 SGHDT, CDR2 YYEEEE. CDR3 protein: CASSPGPTGRGYRYGYTF. The DNA of the CDR3 is TGTGCCAGCAGCCCGGGCCCCACAGGGAGAGGGTATCGGTATGGCTACACCTTC.

The chain has TRBV28 and TRBJ2-6, with TRBD2 matching over 10 bases. Germline CDR1 MDHEN, CDR2 SYDVKM. This CDR3 is 17 amino acids long. The V segment lost 7 bases and the J segment 0 bases; nucleotides outside the gene matches: 6. Here the CDR3 reads CASKQAGGPSGANVLTF. CDR3 nucleotide sequence: TGTGCCAGCAAACAAGCGGGAGGGCCCTCTGGGGCCAACGTCCTGACTTTC.

This sequence joins TRBV19 and TRBJ2-1; tentative D call: TRBD2 (5 bases). The CDR3 runs to 15 residues. V was shortened by 5 bases and J by 4 bases, with 15 bases between the two germline ends. CDR1 and CDR2 from the germline V gene are LNHDA and SQIVND (reference sequence). The CDR3 DNA reads TGTGCCAGTAGTCTTGAGGGAGCCCCTTACAATGAGCAGTTCTTC. Translation gives CASSLEGAPYNEQFF. Full variable domain (missing parts from reference TRBV19 and TRBJ2-1): DGGITQSPKYLFRKEGQNVTLSCEQNLNHDAMYWYRQDPGQGLRLIYYSQIVNDFQKGDIAEGYSVSREKKESFPLTVTSAQKNPTAFYLCASSLEGAPYNEQFFGPGTRLTVL.

This clone was observed once. For the CDR3, the DNA is TGTGCCAGCAACGAAGGGGCTCAATCCTACGAGCAGTACTTC. Encoded protein: CASNEGAQSYEQYF. This rearrangement joins TRBV7-8 to TRBJ2-7, with D tentatively TRBD1 (5 bases). V gave up 7 bases and J gave up 1 base, with 14 bases separating them. Germline V CDR1 and CDR2: SGHVS, FQNEAQ. The CDR3 is made up of 14 amino acids. The full variable domain, with the rest looked up from reference TRBV7-8 and TRBJ2-7, is GAGVSQSPRYKVAKRGQDVALRCDPISGHVSLFWYQQALGQGPEFLTYFQNEAQLDKSGLPSDRFFAERPEGSVSTLKIQRTQQEDSAVYLCASNEGAQSYEQYFGPGTRLTVT.

This sequence joins TRBV29-1 and TRBJ2-3, with D possibly being TRBD1 (5 bases). From germline, CDR1 is SQVTM and CDR2 ANQGSEA. The ends were cut back, 8 bases at V and 1 base at J, with 16 bases in the middle. The CDR3 has 14 amino acids. CDR3 residues: CSLGHGHRTDTQYF. In nucleotides, the CDR3 is TGCAGCCTGGGGCACGGACACCGCACAGATACGCAGTATTTT.

The chain is built from TRBV6-6 and TRBJ1-1, with 8 positions matching TRBD1. With 7 bases clipped from V and 5 bases from J, the junction kept 3 bases outside the gene matches. The V gene's germline CDR1 is MNHNY and CDR2 SVGAGI (reference sequence). The CDR3 contains 12 residues. The CDR3 DNA is TGTGCCAGCACGACAGGGGCTACTGAAGCTTTCTTT. This gives the protein CASTTGATEAFF.